This entry concerns a single T cell receptor beta chain. Other DNA sequences in the same sample also yield this CDR3. The entry originates in a study of T cell changes during pregnancy in multiple sclerosis. The V gene's germline CDR1 is SGHRS and CDR2 YFSETQ. V dropped 1 base and J dropped 0 bases, with 9 bases sitting between them. The CDR3 covers 15 residues. Assay used: immunoSEQ multiplex PCR; TCRdb lists only in-frame clones, some missing. The table lists approximately 50,000 clones, around 90% of them singletons. This sample comprised CD4+ T cells from peripheral blood mononuclear cells, obtained after pregnancy. The receptor was isolated from a female donor with multiple sclerosis, enrolled in a pregnancy study. The V call is TRBV5-1, the J call TRBJ2-3; D might be TRBD2 (5 bases). The DNA of the CDR3 is TGCGCCAGCAGCTTGTCGGGGAAAAGCACAGATACGCAGTATTTT. Translation: CASSLSGKSTDTQYF.